One and the same sample provided the 10 T cell receptor beta chains below, sequenced in a study of T cells in Graves' hyperthyroidism and ophthalmopathy. RNA transcripts gave rise to amplified TCR beta CDR3 regions. The primer set for the first-round RT-PCR of the TCR CDR3 was HTBI. TCRdb re-derived calls from the multiplex PCR reads in MiXCR, one entry per CDR3 protein. Here the sample spans a few hundred thousand distinct CDR3 sequences, under 20% being singletons. Sequences were obtained from blood. The receptors shown here come from a woman aged 18-35 years with Graves' ophthalmopathy.

The genes are TRBV20-1 and TRBJ2-2, with unresolved D. This CDR3 has 15 amino acids. The V gene lost 8 bases and the J gene lost 5 bases, with 21 bases spanning the gap. Germline CDR1 and CDR2: DFQATT and SNEGSKA (reference sequence). The CDR3 nucleotides read TGCAGTCCCAGCCGAGAAGTAGGCATGACCGGGGAGCTGTTTTTT. Translation: CSPSREVGMTGELFF.

The chain has TRBV20-1 and TRBJ1-3, with D possibly TRBD1 on 5 matching bases. Germline V CDR1 and CDR2: DFQATT, SNEGSKA (reference sequence). V lost 0 bases, J lost 11 bases, and 17 bases lay in between. CDR3 length: 14 residues. This chain's CDR3 is CSAREGLVQGPIYF. The DNA for the CDR3 is TGCAGTGCTAGAGAAGGGTTAGTCCAGGGACCCATATATTTT.

This clonotype has at least ten counts. V is TRBV7-2 and J is TRBJ2-7; TRBD2 matches 8 bases. CDR1 is SGHTA and CDR2 is FQGNSA in the germline V gene. The ends lost 5 bases at V and 4 bases at J; junction bases unmatched: 7. The CDR3 extends over 14 amino acids. As DNA, the CDR3 is TGTGCCAGCAGCCGATCACTAGCGGCTTACGAGCAGTACTTC. Amino acids: CASSRSLAAYEQYF.

This clonotype was seen a few times. The chain carries TRBV2 and TRBJ2-1; 9 positions agree with TRBD2. CDR1 and CDR2 (germline): SNHLY, FYNNEI. The J segment lost 8 bases and the V segment lost 9 bases, leaving 8 bases of the junction unmatched. This CDR3 comprises 13 residues. CDR3 sequence reads: CASAGGLRDEQFF. CDR3 in DNA: TGTGCCAGTGCGGGGGGGCTTCGAGATGAGCAGTTCTTC.

This clonotype has just a few counts. A clone one base away is much larger, so this may be a read error. The chain combines TRBV5-1 with TRBJ2-5; 7 bases line up with TRBD1. Germline V lookup: CDR1 SGHRS, CDR2 YFSETQ. The CDR3 contains 14 residues. The CDR3 DNA sequence: TGCGCCGGCAGCTTGGAGACAGGGAGAGAGACCCAGTACTTC. Residues: CAGSLETGRETQYF. Drawing the rest from reference TRBV5-1 and TRBJ2-5, the complete variable domain is KAGVTQTPRYLIKTRGQQVTLSCSPISGHRSVSWYQQTPGQGLQFLFEYFSETQRNKGNFPGRFSGRQFSNSRSEMNVSTLELGDSALYLCAGSLETGRETQYFGPGTRLLVL.

CDR3 DNA sequence: TGTGCCAGCAGCTTGACGGGAGGCTGGGGCGGGGAGCAGTACTTC. Translated, it gives CASSLTGGWGGEQYF. This chain connects TRBV11-2 to TRBJ2-7, with 7 bases matching TRBD2. Per germline, CDR1 SGHAT and CDR2 FQNNGV. The CDR3 totals 15 residues. V dropped 3 bases and J dropped 7; count of bases not matched to a gene: 12.

This clonotype was counted ten times or more. The chain employs TRBV20-1 and TRBJ2-5; D ambiguous. This CDR3 is built from 13 residues. Germline CDR1 DFQATT, CDR2 SNEGSKA (reference sequence). V was cut by 3 bases and J by 5 bases, with 13 bases left in between. CDR3 bases: TGCAGTGCTAGGCACCTCGAGGAGGAGACCCAGTACTTC. Translating it yields CSARHLEEETQYF.

In this sample, this clonotype turned up many times. This chain links TRBV20-1 with TRBJ2-3; no clear D gene. Per the germline V gene, CDR1 is DFQATT and CDR2 is SNEGSKA (reference sequence). The CDR3 totals 13 residues. V lost 3 bases and J 0 bases, leaving 7 bases between the germline ends. This chain's CDR3 is CSASKPSTDTQYF. The CDR3 DNA follows: TGCAGTGCTAGTAAGCCCAGCACAGATACGCAGTATTTT.

This rearrangement joins TRBV4-1 to TRBJ2-7; 11 bases align to TRBD1. This CDR3 is 19 amino acids long. Germline V gives CDR1 MGHRA, CDR2 YSYEKL. V was clipped by 3 bases and J by 0 bases; unmatched bases: 13. The CDR3 DNA is TGCGCCAGCAGCCACCCCCGGGACAGGGGGTTTCTAAACTCCTACGAGCAGTACTTC. This translates into CASSHPRDRGFLNSYEQYF.

This clonotype was seen many times. At one boundary the junction diverges from the germline segment, which might be a read error. The chain couples TRBV6-1 to TRBJ1-1; possibly TRBD1 for D (6 bases). The germline CDR1 and CDR2 sequences are MNHNS and SASEGT. This CDR3 has 15 residues. The CDR3 DNA follows: TGTGCCAGCAGCGAAGGGGGGGTGAGCAACACTGAAGCTTTCTTT. This codes for CASSEGGVSNTEAFF.